One and the same sample provided the 23 T cell receptor beta chains below, sequenced in a study of identical twins. TCRdb re-called the 5' RACE reads through MiXCR, storing one row per CDR3 protein. There are about 900,000 distinct CDR3 sequences in the sample; 9% to 15% occur only once, and about 1.5% lies in the top ten. This same sample was also taken into another study, of yellow fever vaccine responses in identical twins.

Sequencing was carried out using PBMCs. Every receptor here comes from a woman between 18 and 29 years old in good health.

The V and J genes are TRBV25-1 and TRBJ2-7, with D unresolved. This CDR3 has 15 residues. Germline CDR1 is MGHDK and CDR2 is SYGVNS. Trimming pared 2 bases from V and 0 bases from J, leaving 11 bases between. The CDR3 loop reads CASSEDLDVSYEQYF. CDR3 nucleotide sequence: TGTGCCAGCAGTGAAGATCTAGACGTCTCCTACGAGCAGTACTTC.

The chain combines TRBV14 with TRBJ1-2; D possibly corresponds to TRBD1 (5 bases). The germline CDR1 and CDR2 sequences are SGHDN and FVKESK. Trimming shortened V by 1 base and J by 6 bases, and 12 bases separated the two germline ends. This CDR3 is 14 amino acids long. The CDR3 loop reads CASSQAGIGHGYTF. Written as DNA, the CDR3 is TGTGCCAGCAGCCAAGCAGGGATCGGCCATGGCTACACCTTC.

This clonotype showed up just a few times. This chain uses TRBV3-1 with TRBJ2-1; 12 bases line up with TRBD2. Germline trimming cut 1 base from V and 5 bases from J; bases unmatched to any gene: 9. The CDR3 extends over 18 amino acids. Germline assignment: CDR1 LGHDT and CDR2 YNNKEL (reference sequence). The CDR3 bases are TGTGCCAGCAGCCAAGCTTTGGAACTAGCGGGAGGTGACAATGAGCAGTTCTTC. Protein: CASSQALELAGGDNEQFF.

This clonotype was detected only a few times. The V call is TRBV12-3 or TRBV12-4, the J call TRBJ1-4, with D possibly being TRBD1 (5 bases). This CDR3 spans 16 amino acids. Trimming pared 3 bases from V and 5 bases from J, leaving 16 bases between. CDR3 in DNA: TGTGCCAGCAGTTTTCATTCAGGGCGAATGAATGAAAAACTGTTTTTT. It specifies CASSFHSGRMNEKLFF.

The table lists this clonotype with a few counts. V and J are TRBV28 and TRBJ1-6, with TRBD1 matching 8 bases. CDR3 length equals 14 residues. The germline gives CDR1 MDHEN, CDR2 SYDVKM. After removal of 8 bases from V and 8 bases from J, the junction contained 8 bases not matched to a gene. The CDR3 nucleotides are TGTGCCAGCCGGACGGGACAGGACTATTCACCCCTCCACTTT. Encoded protein: CASRTGQDYSPLHF.

The J gene is TRBJ2-7, the V gene TRBV5-6; D gene ambiguous. CDR3 length: 14 amino acids. Germline V lookup: CDR1 SGHDT, CDR2 YYEEEE. Trimming left V 4 bases short and J 2 bases short, with 13 bases between. The CDR3: CASSETLGAYEQYF. CDR3 bases: TGTGCCAGCAGCGAGACGCTAGGAGCCTACGAGCAGTACTTC.

This clonotype was observed a few times. The chain employs TRBV20-1 and TRBJ2-5, with 7 bases identical to TRBD2. The junction had 9 bases not matched to a gene; V was cut back by 6 bases and J by 11 bases. Germline values: CDR1 DFQATT, CDR2 SNEGSKA (reference sequence). The CDR3 covers 11 residues. CDR3: CSAGGRTSQYF. The CDR3 DNA sequence: TGCAGTGCGGGAGGTCGGACTAGTCAGTACTTC.

This rearrangement joins TRBV5-5 to TRBJ1-5, with 7 positions matching TRBD1. V lost 4 bases, J lost 0 bases, and 7 bases stayed unmatched. Germline CDR1 reads SGHKS; CDR2 reads YYEKEE (reference sequence). This CDR3 contains 16 residues. CDR3 sequence reads: CASSGDSVNSNQPQHF. In nucleotides, the CDR3 is TGTGCCAGCAGCGGGGACAGCGTTAATAGCAATCAGCCCCAGCATTTT.

This clonotype was counted only a few times. The genes are TRBV3-1 and TRBJ2-5; 8 bases map to TRBD2. V shed 0 bases, J shed 1 base, and the junction held 7 bases outside the gene matches. Per germline, CDR1 LGHDT and CDR2 YNNKEL (reference sequence). The CDR3 length is 17 residues. The CDR3 reads CASSQDRAGGTQETQYF. The CDR3 bases are TGTGCCAGCAGCCAAGATAGGGCGGGAGGAACCCAAGAGACCCAGTACTTC.

The rearrangement links TRBV20-1 to TRBJ2-5; possibly TRBD2 for D (7 bases). Germline V gene sequence: CDR1 DFQATT, CDR2 SNEGSKA (reference sequence). This CDR3 spans 13 amino acids. V lost 6 bases to trimming and J lost 3 bases, with 14 bases between them. The CDR3 nucleotides read TGCAGTGCCACGGGGGGCCCCAAAGAGACCCAGTACTTC. Translated, it gives CSATGGPKETQYF.

This clonotype was counted only a few times. This sequence joins TRBV7-9 and TRBJ1-1; 7 bases map to TRBD1. The CDR3 extends over 15 amino acids. From germline, CDR1 is SEHNR and CDR2 FQNEAQ (reference sequence). The junction had 6 bases not matched to a gene; V was cut back by 5 bases and J by 0 bases. The CDR3 sequence is CASSTIQGMNTEAFF. The CDR3 DNA follows: TGTGCCAGCAGCACAATACAGGGGATGAACACTGAAGCTTTCTTT.

The rearrangement links TRBV10-3 to TRBJ2-7; 7 bases line up with TRBD1. J gave up 3 bases and V 6 bases, and 11 bases lay outside the gene matches. The germline V gene has CDR1 ENHRY and CDR2 SYGVKD. This CDR3 is 15 amino acids long. The CDR3 sequence is CAISETGEMFYEQYF. The CDR3 bases are TGTGCCATCAGCGAAACAGGGGAAATGTTCTACGAGCAGTACTTC.

This clonotype was counted at least ten times. The gene calls are TRBV2 and TRBJ2-2; D is uncertain. V lost 9 bases to trimming and J lost 0 bases, with 14 bases between them. The CDR3 length is 15 residues. Germline V gives CDR1 SNHLY, CDR2 FYNNEI. CDR3 sequence reads: CARTETDSNTGELFF. In DNA form, the CDR3 reads TGTGCCAGGACCGAGACCGATTCGAACACCGGGGAGCTGTTTTTT.

This clonotype was detected only a few times. The rearrangement joins TRBV4-2 to TRBJ2-1; 12 bases align to TRBD2. From germline, CDR1 is LGHNA and CDR2 YNFKEQ. Trimming removed 0 bases from V and 10 bases from J; junction bases left unmatched: 4. The CDR3 runs 15 residues. The CDR3 here is CASSQELAGGLEQFF. The CDR3, as DNA: TGTGCCAGCAGCCAAGAACTAGCGGGAGGCCTAGAGCAGTTCTTC.

The chain recombines TRBV12-3 or TRBV12-4 with TRBJ1-6; 11 nucleotides agree with TRBD1. This CDR3 has 16 amino acids. Germline trimming cut 8 bases from V and 4 bases from J; bases unmatched to any gene: 7. In DNA, the CDR3 is TGTGCCAGCTCCACCGGGACAGGGGGATATAATTCACCCCTCCACTTT. Translated, it gives CASSTGTGGYNSPLHF.

At least ten counts were recorded for this clonotype. This chain links TRBV24-1 with TRBJ2-2; D may match TRBD1 or TRBD2 (5 bases each). Germline V gives CDR1 KGHDR, CDR2 SFDVKD. The V and J ends lost 1 base and 3 bases respectively, with 8 bases between them. The CDR3 covers 15 residues. As DNA, the CDR3 is TGTGCCACCAGTGATTTCGGGGACCACACCGGGGAGCTGTTTTTT. Its translation is CATSDFGDHTGELFF.

The chain combines TRBV18 with TRBJ1-1; unclear D gene. Trimming shortened V by 6 bases and J by 1 base, and 12 bases separated the two germline ends. CDR1 is KGHSH, CDR2 LQKENI, per germline. The CDR3 spans 14 residues. The CDR3 DNA sequence: TGTGCCAGCTCCCCCTGGGTGGGGAACACTGAAGCTTTCTTT. Translated: CASSPWVGNTEAFF.

The J gene is TRBJ2-4, the V gene TRBV4-1, with TRBD2 identical over 9 bases. V was pared by 1 base and J by 0 bases, with 10 bases of the junction left unmatched. The germline V gene encodes CDR1 MGHRA and CDR2 YSYEKL. This CDR3 comprises 19 residues. CDR3 amino acids: CASSQGALIAGAAKNIQYF. In nucleotides, the CDR3 is TGCGCCAGCAGCCAAGGCGCACTTATAGCGGGAGCAGCCAAAAACATTCAGTACTTC.

The rearrangement uses TRBV29-1 and TRBJ1-2; D not resolved. The V and J ends lost 3 bases and 0 bases respectively, with 17 bases between them. The length of the CDR3 is 16 residues. From germline, CDR1 is SQVTM and CDR2 ANQGSEA. The CDR3 DNA is TGCAGCGTTGATATGGCAGCCCTAAATTCTAACTATGGCTACACCTTC. It translates to CSVDMAALNSNYGYTF.

This clonotype was seen many times. The CDR3 DNA reads TGTGCCATCAGTGGGGGTGATACGCAGTATTTT. Its protein is CAISGGDTQYF. The chain carries TRBV10-3 and TRBJ2-3; no clear D. The V gene lost 4 bases and the J gene lost 6 bases, with 5 bases spanning the gap. The CDR3 covers 11 residues. Germline V gives CDR1 ENHRY, CDR2 SYGVKD.

This clonotype was counted only a few times. This sequence joins TRBV7-9 and TRBJ2-7, with D possibly matching TRBD1 (6 bases). The CDR3 loop spans 12 amino acids. From germline, CDR1 is SEHNR and CDR2 FQNEAQ (reference sequence). V dropped 5 bases and J dropped 3 bases, with 8 bases sitting between them. The DNA of the CDR3 is TGTGCCAGCAGCCGGGACATCTACGAGCAGTACTTC. It yields the protein CASSRDIYEQYF.

This clonotype came up a few times. The V gene is TRBV20-1, the J gene TRBJ2-5, with 9 nucleotides matching TRBD2. Germline CDR1 reads DFQATT; CDR2 reads SNEGSKA (reference sequence). This CDR3 comprises 13 residues. V shed 4 bases, J shed 5 bases, and the junction held 5 bases outside the gene matches. CDR3 sequence (DNA): TGCAGTGCTATCGATAGCGGGAGTGAGACCCAGTACTTC. It codes for CSAIDSGSETQYF.

This clonotype was seen a handful of times. The genes are TRBV12-3 or TRBV12-4 and TRBJ2-7, with 10 bases identical to TRBD1. V shed 6 bases, J shed 3 bases, and the junction held 11 bases outside the gene matches. CDR3 size: 16 residues. The CDR3 sequence: CASRRPGQGRYYEQYV. CDR3 in DNA: TGTGCCAGCAGGCGACCGGGACAGGGGAGGTACTACGAGCAGTACGTC.